In this sample, the clone carrying this TCR beta chain turned up a few times. Its antigen remains unidentified. The data derive from a study of beta chain features in type 1 diabetes. Across the whole study: Sorted cell examination encompassed 100 million to 110 million cells across all samples. Study-wide findings and caveats: All four CD4+ subsets of Type 1 diabetes patients contained TCRB CDR3s that were moderately but significantly shorter. Patients with type 1 diabetes showed fewer VDJ junction insertions and more deletions.

Sequencing targeted expressed TCRB transcripts, as all isolated RNA had been reverse transcribed. Profiling relied on immunoSEQ multiplex PCR, and the TCRdb table lists in-frame clones only, not all of them. The sample includes hundreds of thousands of clones, more than 12% of them seen just once. This CDR3 comprises 14 residues. Trimming took 9 bases from V and 4 from J, leaving 16 bases between them. Germline CDR1 LNHDA, CDR2 SQIVND (reference sequence). This receptor was taken from a man between 18 and 35 years old with type 1 diabetes. Sequences were obtained from naive CD4+ T cells from blood. The chain employs TRBV19 and TRBJ2-1; a weak D match, TRBD1 (6 bases). CDR3 residues: CASQLGTGYNEQFF. In DNA form, the CDR3 reads TGTGCCAGCCAACTGGGTACAGGGTACAATGAGCAGTTCTTC. Filled out from reference TRBV19 and TRBJ2-1, the complete variable domain reads DGGITQSPKYLFRKEGQNVTLSCEQNLNHDAMYWYRQDPGQGLRLIYYSQIVNDFQKGDIAEGYSVSREKKESFPLTVTSAQKNPTAFYLCASQLGTGYNEQFFGPGTRLTVL.